The rows below give T cell receptor beta chains drawn from one sample of a study of control samples from healthy donors and cancer patients. Libraries were prepared by immunoSEQ multiplex PCR; TCRdb keeps only in-frame clonotypes and omits some of them. Among about 150,000 clones listed, over 85% were seen once. Sequenced: blood. These receptors came from a man between 35 and 55 years old in good health. Both conserved end residues are part of each CDR3. The D gene is left open where the match is weak.

14 | - | TRBV30 | CAWRPPQLNTEAFF
13 | - | TRBV11-3 | CASSLGPNQPQHF
15 | - | TRBV5-6 | CASSLGGLGNQPQHF
13 | - | TRBV28 | CASSLYGGRPQHF
14 | TRBD1 | TRBV19 | CASSNDRVGEKLFF
14 | - | TRBV4-1 | CASSQDIFYNEQFF
15 | TRBD1 | TRBV7-8 | CASSNPGQGNDEQYF
12 | - | TRBV24-1 | CATSRGNTEAFF
17 | TRBD1 | TRBV7-2 | CASSLAGVRGLGETQYF
12 | - | TRBV6-6 | CASSYGPYEQYF
15 | - | TRBV7-9 | CASSSGLLSGNTIYF
15 | - | TRBV3-1/TRBV3-2 | CASSQDPGRDYGYTF
14 | TRBD1 | TRBV10-1 | CASSSGTGASEQYF
13 | - | TRBV6-5 | CASTRVLNTEAFF
14 | - | TRBV3-1/TRBV3-2 | CASSPRTRDEKLFF
17 | - | TRBV4-3 | CASSQGGAGAMNTEAFF
11 | - | TRBV2 | CASSEGYGYTF
15 | TRBD1 | TRBV7-9 | CASRGQVPGGNTIYF
13 | - | TRBV19 | CASSIAVNEKLFF
15 | TRBD1 | TRBV9 | CASSVDVTGDSPLHF
13 | TRBD1 | TRBV13 | CASSSGQGRPLHF
14 | - | TRBV5-1 | CASSFGSGANVLTF
14 | - | TRBV12-5 | CASGLEPWNYGYTF
14 | - | TRBV18 | CASSPGGSNQPQHF
16 | - | TRBV4-3 | CASSQDRTTSNQPQHF
13 | - | TRBV29-1 | CSVAGQPNEKLFF
13 | - | TRBV9 | CASSVDERFEQFF
15 | - | TRBV15 | CATSREGAGEEKLFF
17 | - | TRBV24-1 | CATSDTTGSGPIAEQFF
15 | TRBD2 | TRBV2 | CASSEGTSAYNEQFF
16 | TRBD1 | TRBV7-6 | CASSQTQGAGGETQYF
13 | - | TRBV19 | CASSILAPSEAFF
16 | - | TRBV28 | CASSPLGARGAYGYTF
20 | - | TRBV21-1 | CASSKVAGSQDYYPPSPLHF
15 | TRBD1 | TRBV28 | CASSRTTGGTGELFF
12 | - | TRBV12-3/TRBV12-4 | CASSVAFQPQHF
14 | TRBD1 | TRBV6-5 | CASSSRDRGREAFF
19 | - | TRBV1 | CTSSHVLRTSGETYNEQFF
18 | TRBD1 | TRBV5-4 | CASSFADRGRSGANVLTF
13 | - | TRBV19 | CASSAQKNTEAFF